The T cell receptor beta chain under discussion was sequenced for a study of blood T cell repertoires in COVID-19. Study-level information: PBMCs, B-cell-depleted T cells, or T cells provided the cDNA or gDNA that made up the material.

In the original analysis: Counts of nucleated cells, estimated from reference gene primer amplification, were obtained. Method: immunoSEQ multiplex PCR; TCRdb's copy keeps in-frame clones and lacks some. V, J and clone size derive from that table, while D and trimming were established from the DNA sequence. The table has about 100,000 clones, around 81% seen once. Per germline, CDR1 KGHDR and CDR2 SFDVKD. The CDR3 consists of 13 residues. V dropped 6 bases and J dropped 3 bases, with 11 bases sitting between them. Sequencing used peripheral blood. The V and J genes are TRBV24-1 and TRBJ2-7; D may be TRBD2 (5 bases). This TCR was sampled from a man aged 45-65 years with active or convalescent COVID-19. The CDR3: CATSRGNLYEQYF. CDR3 in DNA: TGTGCCACCAGTCGGGGAAACCTCTACGAGCAGTACTTC.